This TCR beta chain was profiled in a study of T cell responses to AZD1222 COVID-19 vaccine. Study findings and constraints: Along spike, vaccine-associated CD4 TCRs were found throughout, with dominance at 160-218 and 743-854.

Repertoires were generated with immunoSEQ multiplex PCR, while TCRdb's copy carries only in-frame clones and drops some. This sample has tens of thousands of clones, with roughly 84% found just once. Comments on this clone: Its cognate antigen is unknown.

The germline gives CDR1 SGDLS, CDR2 YYNGEE. Losses at the gene ends were 0 bases for V and 4 bases for J; bases not matched to a gene: 5. This CDR3 spans 16 amino acids. Sequencing was performed on peripheral blood, taken on day 0 of AZD1222 vaccination. The source of this sequence is an adult in good health. The rearrangement joins TRBV9 to TRBJ2-1; 9 nucleotides align to TRBD2. The CDR3 DNA sequence: TGTGCCAGCAGCGTAGTACCTAGCGGGGTGTACAATGAGCAGTTCTTC. Its protein product is CASSVVPSGVYNEQFF.